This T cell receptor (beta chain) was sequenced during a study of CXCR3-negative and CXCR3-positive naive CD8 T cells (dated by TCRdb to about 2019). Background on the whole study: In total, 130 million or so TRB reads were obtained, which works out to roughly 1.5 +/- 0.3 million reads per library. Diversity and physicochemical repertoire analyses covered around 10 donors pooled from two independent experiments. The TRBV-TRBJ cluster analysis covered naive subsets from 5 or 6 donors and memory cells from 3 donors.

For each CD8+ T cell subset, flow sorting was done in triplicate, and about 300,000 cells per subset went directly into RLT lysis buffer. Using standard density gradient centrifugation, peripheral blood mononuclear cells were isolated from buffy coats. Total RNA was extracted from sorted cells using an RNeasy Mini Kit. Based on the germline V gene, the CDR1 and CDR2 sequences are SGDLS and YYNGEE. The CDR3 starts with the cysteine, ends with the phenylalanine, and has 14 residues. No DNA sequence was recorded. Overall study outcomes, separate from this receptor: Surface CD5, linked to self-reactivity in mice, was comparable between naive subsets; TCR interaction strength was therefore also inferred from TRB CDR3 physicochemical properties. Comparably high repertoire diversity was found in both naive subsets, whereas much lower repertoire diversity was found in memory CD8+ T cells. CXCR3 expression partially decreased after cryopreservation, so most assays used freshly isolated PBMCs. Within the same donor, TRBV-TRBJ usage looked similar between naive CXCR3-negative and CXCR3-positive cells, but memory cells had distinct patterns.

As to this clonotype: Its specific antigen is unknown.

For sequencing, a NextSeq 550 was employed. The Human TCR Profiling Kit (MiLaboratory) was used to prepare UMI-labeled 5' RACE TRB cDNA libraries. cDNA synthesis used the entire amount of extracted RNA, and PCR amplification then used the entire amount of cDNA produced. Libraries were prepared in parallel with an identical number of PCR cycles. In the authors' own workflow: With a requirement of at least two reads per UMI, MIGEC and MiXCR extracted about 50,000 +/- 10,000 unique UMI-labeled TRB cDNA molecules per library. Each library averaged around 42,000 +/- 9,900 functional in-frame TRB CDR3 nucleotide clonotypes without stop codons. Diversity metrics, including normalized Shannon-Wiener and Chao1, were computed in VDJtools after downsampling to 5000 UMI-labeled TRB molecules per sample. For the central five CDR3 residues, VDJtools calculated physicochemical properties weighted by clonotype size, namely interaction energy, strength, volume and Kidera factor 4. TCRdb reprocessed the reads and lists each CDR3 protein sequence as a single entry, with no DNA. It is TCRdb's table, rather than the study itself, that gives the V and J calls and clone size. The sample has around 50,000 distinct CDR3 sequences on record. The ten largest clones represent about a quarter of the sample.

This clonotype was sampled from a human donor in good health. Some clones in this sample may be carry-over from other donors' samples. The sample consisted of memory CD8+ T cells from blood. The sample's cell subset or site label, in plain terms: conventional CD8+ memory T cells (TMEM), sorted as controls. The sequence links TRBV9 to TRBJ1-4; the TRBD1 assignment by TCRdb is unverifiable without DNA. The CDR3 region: CASSADRAHEKLFF.